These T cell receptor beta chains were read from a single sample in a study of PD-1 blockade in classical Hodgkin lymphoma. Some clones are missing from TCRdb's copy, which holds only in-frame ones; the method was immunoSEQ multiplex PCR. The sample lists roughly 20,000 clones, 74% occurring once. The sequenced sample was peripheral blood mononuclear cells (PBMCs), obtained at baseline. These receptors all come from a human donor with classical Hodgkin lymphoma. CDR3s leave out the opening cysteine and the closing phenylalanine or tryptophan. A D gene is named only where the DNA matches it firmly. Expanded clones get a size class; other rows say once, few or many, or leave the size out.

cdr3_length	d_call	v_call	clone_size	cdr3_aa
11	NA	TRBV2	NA	ASAGERNTEAF
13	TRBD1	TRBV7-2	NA	ASSLSTGSAYGYT
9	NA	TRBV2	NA	ASSEGTGAF
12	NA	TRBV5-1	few	ASSLEGSNYGYT
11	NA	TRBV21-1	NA	ASSLGWEEKLF
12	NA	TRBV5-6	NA	ASSPSGLSYGYT
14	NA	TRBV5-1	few	ASSSNEDRRAETQY
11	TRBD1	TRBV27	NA	ASLGTGGVEQY
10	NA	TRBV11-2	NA	ASSQEGDTQY
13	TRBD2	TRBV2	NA	ASSEGGGPGYEQY
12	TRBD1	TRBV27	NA	ASSFGTGNTEAF
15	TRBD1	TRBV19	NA	ASSIFTGGAGANVLT
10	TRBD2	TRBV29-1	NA	SVAAGGNEQF
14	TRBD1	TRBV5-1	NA	ASSWGRDRGPWEQY
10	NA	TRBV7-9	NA	ASSFSDTEQY
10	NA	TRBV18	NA	ASSPERETQY
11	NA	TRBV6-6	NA	ASSYSGDNEQF
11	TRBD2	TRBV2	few	ASGGLAAETQY
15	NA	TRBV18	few	ASSPLMEGVRTGELF
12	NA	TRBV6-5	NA	ASSTGVNTGELF
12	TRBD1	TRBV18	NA	ASSRWTGQETQY
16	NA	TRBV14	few	ASSQALGSLAYNSPLH
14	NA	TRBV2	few	ASTGEWWLGNTEAF
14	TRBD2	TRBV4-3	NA	ASSQEWIAGGGEQF
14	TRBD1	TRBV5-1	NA	ASSTLRQGSTGELF
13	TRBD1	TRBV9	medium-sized	ASSVQGDVLETQY
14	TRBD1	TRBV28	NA	ASSSSGTGGSEKLF
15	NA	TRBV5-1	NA	ASSLGHYRDANYGYT
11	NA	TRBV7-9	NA	ASSFEKNTEAF
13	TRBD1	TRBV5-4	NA	ASSPPDRGPYGYT